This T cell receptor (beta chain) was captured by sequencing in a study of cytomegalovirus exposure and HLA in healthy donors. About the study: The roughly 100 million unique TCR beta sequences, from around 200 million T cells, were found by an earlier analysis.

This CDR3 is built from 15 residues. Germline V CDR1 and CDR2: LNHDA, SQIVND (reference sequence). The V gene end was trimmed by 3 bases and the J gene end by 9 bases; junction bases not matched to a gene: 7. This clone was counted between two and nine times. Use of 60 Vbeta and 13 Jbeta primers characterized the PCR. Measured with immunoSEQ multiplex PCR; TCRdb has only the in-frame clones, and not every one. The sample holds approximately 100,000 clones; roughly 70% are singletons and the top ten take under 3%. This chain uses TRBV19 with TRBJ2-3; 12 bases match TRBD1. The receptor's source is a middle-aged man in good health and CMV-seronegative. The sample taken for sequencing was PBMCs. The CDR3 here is CASSILGQGASTQYF. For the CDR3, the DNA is TGTGCCAGTAGTATCTTGGGACAGGGGGCTTCAACGCAGTATTTT.